A single sample is the source of the 3 T cell receptor beta chains below, sequenced in a study of CD8 T cells in ankylosing spondylitis (dated by TCRdb to about 2017). The library was made by 5' RACE. Sequencing relied on an Illumina HiSeq 2500. TCRdb trimmed public reads at Q25 via fastp, called clones via MiXCR and kept in-frame beta chains. Rows are combined by CDR3 protein, so each entry shows the most common genes and DNA. The sample includes approximately 100,000 distinct CDR3 sequences, with around 24% observed a single time. Roughly an eighth of the sample is taken by the ten largest. Sequencing was performed on synovial fluid, either unsorted or a sorted T cell fraction (not recorded which). These receptors all come from a male donor with ankylosing spondylitis.

This sequence joins TRBV20-1 and TRBJ2-3; the match to TRBD2 covers 10 bases. Germline trimming cut 6 bases from V and 4 bases from J; bases unmatched to any gene: 10. Germline V gene data show CDR1 as DFQATT and CDR2 as SNEGSKA (reference sequence). This CDR3 has 15 amino acids. CDR3 in DNA: TGCAGTGCACCCGGGACTAGCGAGGGCCCAGATACGCAGTATTTT. Translating gives CSAPGTSEGPDTQYF.

This clonotype turned up a few times. The chain has TRBV2 and TRBJ2-3; D unresolved. The CDR3 consists of 14 residues. Trimming pared 4 bases from V and 0 bases from J, leaving 8 bases between. Germline values: CDR1 SNHLY, CDR2 FYNNEI. For the CDR3, the DNA is TGTGCCAGCAGTGTTCTACCTAGCACAGATACGCAGTATTTT. It codes for CASSVLPSTDTQYF.

The CDR3 DNA sequence: TGTGCCAGCAGCTTAGTACCGGGACATAATGAAAAACTGTTTTTT. As protein: CASSLVPGHNEKLFF. J is TRBJ1-4 and V is TRBV11-2, with D perhaps matching TRBD1 (6 bases). This CDR3 spans 15 amino acids. CDR1 and CDR2 (germline): SGHAT, FQNNGV. The V end lost 1 base, the J end lost 4 bases, and 10 bases lay between the germline ends.